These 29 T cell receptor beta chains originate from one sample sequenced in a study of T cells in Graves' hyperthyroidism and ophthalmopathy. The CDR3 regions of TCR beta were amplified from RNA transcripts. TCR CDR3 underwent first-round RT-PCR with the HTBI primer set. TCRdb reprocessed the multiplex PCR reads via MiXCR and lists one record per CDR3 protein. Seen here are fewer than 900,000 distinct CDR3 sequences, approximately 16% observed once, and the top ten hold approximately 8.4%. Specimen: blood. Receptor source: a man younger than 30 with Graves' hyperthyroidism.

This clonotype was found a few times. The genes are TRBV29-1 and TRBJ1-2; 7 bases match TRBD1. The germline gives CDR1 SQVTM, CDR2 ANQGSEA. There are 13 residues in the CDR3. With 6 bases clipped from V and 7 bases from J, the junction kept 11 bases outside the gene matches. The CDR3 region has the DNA TGCAGCGTGGGCCCACCGGGACAGTCTGGCTACACCTTC. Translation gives CSVGPPGQSGYTF.

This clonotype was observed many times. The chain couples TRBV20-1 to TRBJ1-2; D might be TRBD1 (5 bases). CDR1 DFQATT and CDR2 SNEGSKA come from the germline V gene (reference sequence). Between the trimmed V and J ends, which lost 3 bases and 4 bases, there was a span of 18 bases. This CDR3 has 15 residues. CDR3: CSASGGQRDFYGYTF. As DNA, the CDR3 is TGCAGTGCTAGTGGGGGTCAGAGAGACTTCTATGGCTACACCTTC.

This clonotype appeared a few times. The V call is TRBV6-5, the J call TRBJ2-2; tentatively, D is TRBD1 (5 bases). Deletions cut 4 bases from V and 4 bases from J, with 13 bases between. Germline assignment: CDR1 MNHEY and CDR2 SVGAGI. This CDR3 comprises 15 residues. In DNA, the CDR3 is TGTGCCAGCAGTTGGACATTTGGAATCACCGGGGAGCTGTTTTTT. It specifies CASSWTFGITGELFF.

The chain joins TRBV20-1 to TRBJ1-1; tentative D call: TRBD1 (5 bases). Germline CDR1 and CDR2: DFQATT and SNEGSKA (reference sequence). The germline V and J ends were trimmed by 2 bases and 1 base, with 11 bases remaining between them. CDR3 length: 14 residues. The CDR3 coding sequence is TGCAGTGCTAGAAAAACCAGGGCGAACACTGAAGCTTTCTTT. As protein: CSARKTRANTEAFF.

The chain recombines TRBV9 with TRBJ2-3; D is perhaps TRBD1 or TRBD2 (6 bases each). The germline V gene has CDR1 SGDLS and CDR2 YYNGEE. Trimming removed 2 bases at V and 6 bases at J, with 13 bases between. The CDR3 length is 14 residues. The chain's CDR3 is CASSVWGAADTQYF. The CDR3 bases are TGTGCCAGCAGCGTGTGGGGGGCCGCGGATACGCAGTATTTT.

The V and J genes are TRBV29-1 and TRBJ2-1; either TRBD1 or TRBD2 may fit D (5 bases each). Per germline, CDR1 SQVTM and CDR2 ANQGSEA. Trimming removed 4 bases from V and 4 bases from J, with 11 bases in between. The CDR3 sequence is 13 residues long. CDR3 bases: TGCAGCGTTGGTCAGGGCGGGTACAATGAGCAGTTCTTC. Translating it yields CSVGQGGYNEQFF.

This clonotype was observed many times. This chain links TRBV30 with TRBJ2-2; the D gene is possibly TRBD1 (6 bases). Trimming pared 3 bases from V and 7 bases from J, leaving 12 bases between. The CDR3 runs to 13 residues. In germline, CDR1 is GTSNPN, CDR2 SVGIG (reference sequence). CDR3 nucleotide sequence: TGTGCCTGGAGGACTGGGGGCGGCGGGGAGCTGTTTTTT. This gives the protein CAWRTGGGGELFF.

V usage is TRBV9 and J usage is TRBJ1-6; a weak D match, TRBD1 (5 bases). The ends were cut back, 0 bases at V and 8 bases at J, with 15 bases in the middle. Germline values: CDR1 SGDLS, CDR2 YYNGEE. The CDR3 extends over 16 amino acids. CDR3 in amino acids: CASSVEVGGVDSPLHF. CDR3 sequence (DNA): TGTGCCAGCAGCGTAGAGGTTGGGGGGGTAGATTCACCCCTCCACTTT.

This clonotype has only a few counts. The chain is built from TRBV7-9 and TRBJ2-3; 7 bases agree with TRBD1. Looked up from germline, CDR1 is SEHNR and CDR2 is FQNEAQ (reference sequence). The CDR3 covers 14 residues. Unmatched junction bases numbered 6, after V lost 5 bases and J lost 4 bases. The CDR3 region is CASSAKGASDTQYF. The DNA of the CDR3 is TGTGCCAGCAGCGCCAAGGGGGCGTCAGATACGCAGTATTTT.

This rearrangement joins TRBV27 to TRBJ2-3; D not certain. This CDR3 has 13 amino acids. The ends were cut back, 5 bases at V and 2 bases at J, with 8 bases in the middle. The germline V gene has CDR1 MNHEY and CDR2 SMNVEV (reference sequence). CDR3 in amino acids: CASSSWATDTQYF. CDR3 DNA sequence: TGTGCCAGCAGTAGTTGGGCCACAGATACGCAGTATTTT.

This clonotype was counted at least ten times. In DNA form, the CDR3 reads TGTGCTAGTGGTTCGGTCGTGGGGGATCGCAATCAGCCCCAGCATTTT. It encodes CASGSVVGDRNQPQHF. The rearrangement joins TRBV12-5 to TRBJ1-5, with D possibly TRBD1 on 5 matching bases. The CDR3 is 16 residues long. Between the trimmed V and J ends, which lost 4 bases and 2 bases, there was a span of 15 bases. Germline V gene data show CDR1 as LGHNT and CDR2 as FRNRAP.

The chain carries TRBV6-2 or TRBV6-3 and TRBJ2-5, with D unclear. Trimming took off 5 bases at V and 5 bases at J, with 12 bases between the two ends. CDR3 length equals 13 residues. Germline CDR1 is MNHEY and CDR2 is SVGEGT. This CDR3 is CASSRSDVETQYF. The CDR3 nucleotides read TGTGCCAGCAGTCGCTCTGACGTGGAGACCCAGTACTTC.

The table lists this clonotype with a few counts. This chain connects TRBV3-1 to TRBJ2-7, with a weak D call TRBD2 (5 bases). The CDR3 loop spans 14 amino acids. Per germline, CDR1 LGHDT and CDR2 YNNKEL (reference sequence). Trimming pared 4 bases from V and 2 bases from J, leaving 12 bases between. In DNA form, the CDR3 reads TGTGCCAGCAGCCCGACTACCAATCCCTACGAGCAGTACTTC. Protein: CASSPTTNPYEQYF.

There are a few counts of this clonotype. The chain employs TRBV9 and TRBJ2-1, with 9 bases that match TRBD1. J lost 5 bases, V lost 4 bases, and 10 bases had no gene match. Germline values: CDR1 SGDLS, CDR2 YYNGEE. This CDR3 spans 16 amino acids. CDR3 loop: CASSSPGTGSHNEQFF. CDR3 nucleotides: TGTGCCAGCAGCTCCCCCGGGACAGGGTCCCACAATGAGCAGTTCTTC.

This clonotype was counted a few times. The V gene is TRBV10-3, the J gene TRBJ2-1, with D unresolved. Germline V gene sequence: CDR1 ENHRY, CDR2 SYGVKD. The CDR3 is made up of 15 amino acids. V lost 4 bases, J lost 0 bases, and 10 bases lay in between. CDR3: CAISGHPSSYNEQFF. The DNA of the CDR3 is TGTGCCATCAGTGGACACCCTAGCTCCTACAATGAGCAGTTCTTC.

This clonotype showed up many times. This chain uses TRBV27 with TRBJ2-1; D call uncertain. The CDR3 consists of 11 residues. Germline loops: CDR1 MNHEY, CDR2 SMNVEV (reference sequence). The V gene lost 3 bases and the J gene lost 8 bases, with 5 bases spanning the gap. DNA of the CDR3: TGTGCCAGCAGTTTTTCGGATGAGCAGTTCTTC. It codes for CASSFSDEQFF.

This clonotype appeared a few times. CDR3 protein: CASRSKTGNYGYTF. The CDR3 region has the DNA TGTGCCAGCAGATCCAAGACTGGCAACTATGGCTACACCTTC. V gene TRBV7-9 combines with J gene TRBJ1-2, with D hard to call. V dropped 6 bases and J dropped 2 bases, with 13 bases sitting between them. The CDR3 covers 14 residues. Germline CDR1 and CDR2: SEHNR and FQNEAQ (reference sequence).

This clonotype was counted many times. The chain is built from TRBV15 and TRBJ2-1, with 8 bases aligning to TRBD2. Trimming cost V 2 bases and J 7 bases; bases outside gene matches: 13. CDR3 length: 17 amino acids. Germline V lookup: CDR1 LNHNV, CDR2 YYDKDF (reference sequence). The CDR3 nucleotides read TGTGCCACCAGCAGAACCGAAACGGGACTAGTGGATAATGAGCAGTTCTTC. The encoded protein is CATSRTETGLVDNEQFF.

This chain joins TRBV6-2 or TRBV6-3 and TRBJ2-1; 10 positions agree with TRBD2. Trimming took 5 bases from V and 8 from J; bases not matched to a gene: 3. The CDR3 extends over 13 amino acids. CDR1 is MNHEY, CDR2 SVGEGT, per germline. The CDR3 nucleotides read TGTGCCAGCAGTGCAGCGGGAGGGTATGAGCAGTTCTTC. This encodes CASSAAGGYEQFF.

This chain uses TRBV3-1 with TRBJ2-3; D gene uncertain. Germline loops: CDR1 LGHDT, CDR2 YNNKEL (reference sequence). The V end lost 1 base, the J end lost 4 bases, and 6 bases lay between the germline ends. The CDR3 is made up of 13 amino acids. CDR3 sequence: CASSQVHADTQYF. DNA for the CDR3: TGTGCCAGCAGCCAAGTTCACGCAGATACGCAGTATTTT.

CDR3 protein: CASSPQGATSTEAFF. The CDR3 coding sequence is TGTGCCAGCAGTCCCCAGGGGGCGACTTCCACTGAAGCTTTCTTT. The chain links TRBV27 to TRBJ1-1; 8 bases are shared with TRBD1. With V trimmed by 5 bases and J by 4 bases, 9 bases remained unmatched. The CDR3 has 15 amino acids. Germline CDR1 MNHEY, CDR2 SMNVEV (reference sequence).

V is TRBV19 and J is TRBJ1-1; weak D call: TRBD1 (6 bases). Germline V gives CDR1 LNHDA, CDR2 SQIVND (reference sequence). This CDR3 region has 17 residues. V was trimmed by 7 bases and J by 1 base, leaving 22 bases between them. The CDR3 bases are TGTGCCAGTACCCCCAGGGGATACAGGCAGTCGAACACTGAAGCTTTCTTT. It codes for CASTPRGYRQSNTEAFF.

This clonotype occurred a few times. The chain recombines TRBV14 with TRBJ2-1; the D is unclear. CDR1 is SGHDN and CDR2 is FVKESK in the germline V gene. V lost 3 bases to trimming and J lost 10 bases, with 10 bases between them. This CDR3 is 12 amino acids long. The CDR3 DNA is TGTGCCAGCAGCCATTCCCCTGTAGAGCAGTTCTTC. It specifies CASSHSPVEQFF.

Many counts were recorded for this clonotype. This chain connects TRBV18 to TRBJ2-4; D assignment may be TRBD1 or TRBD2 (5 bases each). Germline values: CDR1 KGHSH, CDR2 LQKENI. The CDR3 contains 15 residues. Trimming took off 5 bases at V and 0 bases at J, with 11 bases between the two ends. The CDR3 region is CASSETGTAKNIQYF. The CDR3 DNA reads TGTGCCAGCTCAGAGACCGGGACAGCCAAAAACATTCAGTACTTC.

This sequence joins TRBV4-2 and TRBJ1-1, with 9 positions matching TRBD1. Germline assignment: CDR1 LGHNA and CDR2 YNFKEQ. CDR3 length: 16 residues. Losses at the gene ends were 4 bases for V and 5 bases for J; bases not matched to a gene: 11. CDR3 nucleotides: TGTGCCAGCAGCCCCCCGGGACAGGGAGGGCGAACTGAAGCTTTCTTT. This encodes CASSPPGQGGRTEAFF.

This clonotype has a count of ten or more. This chain's CDR3 is CSAKPDRKGTEAFF. DNA of the CDR3: TGCAGTGCTAAACCGGACAGAAAGGGGACTGAAGCTTTCTTT. This chain joins TRBV20-1 and TRBJ1-1, with a weak D call TRBD1 (6 bases). The CDR3 is 14 amino acids. Germline V lookup: CDR1 DFQATT, CDR2 SNEGSKA (reference sequence). V was shortened by 4 bases and J by 5 bases, with 17 bases between the two germline ends.

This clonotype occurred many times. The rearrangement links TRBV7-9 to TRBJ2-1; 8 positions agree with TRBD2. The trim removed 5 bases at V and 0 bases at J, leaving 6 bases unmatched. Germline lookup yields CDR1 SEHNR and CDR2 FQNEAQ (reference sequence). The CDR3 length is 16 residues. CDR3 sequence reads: CASSLSGSPSYNEQFF. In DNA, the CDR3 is TGTGCCAGCAGCCTGAGCGGGAGTCCCTCCTACAATGAGCAGTTCTTC.

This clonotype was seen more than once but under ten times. The CDR3 region is CASTPAGYSREGTYNEQFF. As DNA, the CDR3 is TGTGCCAGTACACCCGCGGGATATTCGCGGGAGGGGACCTACAATGAGCAGTTCTTC. The chain recombines TRBV19 with TRBJ2-1; 9 bases are shared with TRBD2. The CDR3 extends over 19 amino acids. Per germline, CDR1 LNHDA and CDR2 SQIVND (reference sequence). Unmatched junction bases numbered 18, after V lost 7 bases and J lost 2 bases.

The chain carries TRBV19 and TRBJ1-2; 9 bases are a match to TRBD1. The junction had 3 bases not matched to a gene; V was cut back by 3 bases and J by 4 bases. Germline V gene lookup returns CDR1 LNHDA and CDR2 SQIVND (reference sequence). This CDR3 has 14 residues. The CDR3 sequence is CASSMGTGSYGYTF. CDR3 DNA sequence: TGTGCCAGTAGTATGGGGACAGGGAGCTATGGCTACACCTTC.